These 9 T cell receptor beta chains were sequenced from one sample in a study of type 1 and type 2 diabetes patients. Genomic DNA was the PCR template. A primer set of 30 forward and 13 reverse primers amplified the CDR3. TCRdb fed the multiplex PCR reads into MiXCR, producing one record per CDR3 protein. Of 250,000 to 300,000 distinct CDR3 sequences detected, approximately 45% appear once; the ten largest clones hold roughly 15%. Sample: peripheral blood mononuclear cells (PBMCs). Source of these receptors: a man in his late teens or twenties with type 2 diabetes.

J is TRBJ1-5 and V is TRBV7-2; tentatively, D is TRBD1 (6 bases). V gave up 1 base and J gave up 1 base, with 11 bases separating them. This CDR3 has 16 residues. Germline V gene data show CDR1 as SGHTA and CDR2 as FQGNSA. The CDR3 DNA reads TGTGCCAGCAGCTTAGGCAGGGGAGGGAGCAATCAGCCCCAGCATTTT. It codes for CASSLGRGGSNQPQHF.

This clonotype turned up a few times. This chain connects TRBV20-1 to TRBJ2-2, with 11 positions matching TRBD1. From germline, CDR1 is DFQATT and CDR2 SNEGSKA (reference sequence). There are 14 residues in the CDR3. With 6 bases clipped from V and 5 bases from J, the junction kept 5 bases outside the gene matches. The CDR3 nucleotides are TGCAGTGCACTTGGACAGGGGGCAACCGGGGAGCTGTTTTTT. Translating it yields CSALGQGATGELFF.

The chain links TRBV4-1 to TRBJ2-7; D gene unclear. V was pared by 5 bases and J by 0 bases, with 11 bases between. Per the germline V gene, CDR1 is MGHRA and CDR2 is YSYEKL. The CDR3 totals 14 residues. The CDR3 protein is CASSLESSSYEQYF. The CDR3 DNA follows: TGCGCCAGCAGCTTAGAAAGCTCCTCCTACGAGCAGTACTTC.

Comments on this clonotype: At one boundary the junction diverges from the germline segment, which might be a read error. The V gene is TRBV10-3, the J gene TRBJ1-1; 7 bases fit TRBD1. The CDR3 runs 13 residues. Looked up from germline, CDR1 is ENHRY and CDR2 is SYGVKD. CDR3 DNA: TGTGCCACCCAGACAGGGTTGAACACTGAAACTTTCTTT. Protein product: CATQTGLNTETFF.

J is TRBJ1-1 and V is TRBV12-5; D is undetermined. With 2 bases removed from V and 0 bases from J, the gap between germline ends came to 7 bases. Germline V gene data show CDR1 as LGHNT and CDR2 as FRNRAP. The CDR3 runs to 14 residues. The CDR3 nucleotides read TGTGCTAGTGGTTTGTGGAATTTGAACACTGAAGCTTTCTTT. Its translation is CASGLWNLNTEAFF. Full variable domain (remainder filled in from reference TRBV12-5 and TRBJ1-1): DARVTQTPRHKVTEMGQEVTMRCQPILGHNTVFWYRQTMMQGLELLAYFRNRAPLDDSGMPKDRFSAEMPDATLATLKIQPSEPRDSAVYFCASGLWNLNTEAFFGQGTRLTVV.

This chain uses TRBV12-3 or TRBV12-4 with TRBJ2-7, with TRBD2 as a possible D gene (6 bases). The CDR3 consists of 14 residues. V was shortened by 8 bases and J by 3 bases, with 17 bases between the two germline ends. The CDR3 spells CASRTHGGLYEQYF. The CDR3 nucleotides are TGTGCCAGCCGTACCCACGGGGGTCTCTACGAGCAGTACTTC.

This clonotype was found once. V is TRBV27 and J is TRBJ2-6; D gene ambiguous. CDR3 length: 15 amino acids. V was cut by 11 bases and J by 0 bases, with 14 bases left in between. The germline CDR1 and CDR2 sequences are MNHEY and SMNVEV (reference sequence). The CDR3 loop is CAVGPDDSGANVLTF. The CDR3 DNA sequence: TGTGCCGTCGGACCGGACGACTCTGGGGCCAACGTCCTGACTTTC. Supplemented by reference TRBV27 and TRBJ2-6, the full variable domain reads EAQVTQNPRYLITVTGKKLTVTCSQNMNHEYMSWYRQDPGLGLRQIYYSMNVEVTDKGDVPEGYKVSRKEKRNFPLILESPSPNQTSLYFCAVGPDDSGANVLTFGAGSRLTVL.

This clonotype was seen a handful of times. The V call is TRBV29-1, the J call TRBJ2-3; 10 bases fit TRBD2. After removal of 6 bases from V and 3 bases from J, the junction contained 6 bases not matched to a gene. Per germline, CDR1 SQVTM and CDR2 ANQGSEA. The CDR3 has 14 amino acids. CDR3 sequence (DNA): TGCAGCGTCATTGGACTAGCGGCAACAGATACGCAGTATTTT. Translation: CSVIGLAATDTQYF.

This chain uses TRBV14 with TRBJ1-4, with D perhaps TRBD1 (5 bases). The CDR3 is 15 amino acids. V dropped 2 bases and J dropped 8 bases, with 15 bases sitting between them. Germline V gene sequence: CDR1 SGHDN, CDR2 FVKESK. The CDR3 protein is CASSQFGTVNEKLFF. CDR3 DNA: TGTGCCAGCAGCCAATTTGGGACCGTCAACGAAAAACTGTTTTTT.